A selection of T cell receptor beta chains follows, all from one sample in a study of T cell responses to AZD1222 COVID-19 vaccine. Assay: immunoSEQ multiplex PCR; the TCRdb copy retains only in-frame clones and omits some. The sample shows 95,000 to 150,000 clones, 86% of them seen only once. Here the sequenced sample was peripheral blood, taken on day 0 of AZD1222 vaccination. The receptors derive from an adult in good health. The CDR3 runs from the conserved cysteine through the conserved F or W. D genes are given only for firm matches. Clone size, where shown, is once, few, many, or a class for clones that have expanded.

cdr3_aa: CASSPVPSTEAFF
cdr3_nt: TGTGCCAGTAGTCCAGTCCCCTCCACTGAAGCTTTCTTT
d_call: -
v_call: TRBV19
j_call: TRBJ1-1
clone_size: -
cdr3_length: 13

cdr3_aa: CASSQSVLEGPSTDTQYF
cdr3_nt: TGTGCCAGCAGCCAATCTGTTTTGGAGGGCCCTAGCACAGATACGCAGTATTTT
d_call: -
v_call: TRBV3-1/TRBV3-2
j_call: TRBJ2-3
clone_size: -
cdr3_length: 18

cdr3_aa: CASSKTSVMNTEAFF
cdr3_nt: TGTGCCAGCAGTAAAACTAGTGTGATGAACACTGAAGCTTTCTTT
d_call: -
v_call: TRBV25-1
j_call: TRBJ1-1
clone_size: -
cdr3_length: 15

cdr3_aa: CAWGTDTDTQYF
cdr3_nt: TGTGCCTGGGGGACAGACACAGATACGCAGTATTTT
d_call: TRBD1
v_call: TRBV30
j_call: TRBJ2-3
clone_size: -
cdr3_length: 12

cdr3_aa: CASSVARASGGRYEQFF
cdr3_nt: TGTGCCAGCAGCGTAGCTAGGGCTAGCGGGGGGAGATATGAGCAGTTCTTC
d_call: TRBD2
v_call: TRBV9
j_call: TRBJ2-1
clone_size: -
cdr3_length: 17

cdr3_aa: CASSSILGLDAYEQYF
cdr3_nt: TGTGCCAGCAGCTCAATCCTGGGACTAGACGCCTACGAGCAGTACTTC
d_call: TRBD2
v_call: TRBV7-6
j_call: TRBJ2-7
clone_size: many
cdr3_length: 16

cdr3_aa: CASSLETGQGNEQFF
cdr3_nt: TGCGCCAGCAGCTTGGAGACAGGGCAGGGCAATGAGCAGTTCTTC
d_call: TRBD1
v_call: TRBV5-1
j_call: TRBJ2-1
clone_size: -
cdr3_length: 15

cdr3_aa: CASSGTSGRGSYNEQFF
cdr3_nt: TGTGCCAGCAGTGGGACTAGCGGGCGGGGTTCCTACAATGAGCAGTTCTTC
d_call: TRBD2
v_call: TRBV6-4
j_call: TRBJ2-1
clone_size: -
cdr3_length: 17

cdr3_aa: CASRRGLNTEAFF
cdr3_nt: TGTGCCAGCAGACGGGGGTTGAACACTGAAGCTTTCTTT
d_call: -
v_call: TRBV25-1
j_call: TRBJ1-1
clone_size: -
cdr3_length: 13

cdr3_aa: CASSVTGHTDTQYF
cdr3_nt: TGTGCCAGCAGCGTGACAGGGCACACAGATACGCAGTATTTT
d_call: TRBD1
v_call: TRBV9
j_call: TRBJ2-3
clone_size: -
cdr3_length: 14

cdr3_aa: CASSRGGDYGYTF
cdr3_nt: TGTGCCAGCAGTAGAGGGGGCGACTATGGCTACACCTTC
d_call: TRBD1
v_call: TRBV28
j_call: TRBJ1-2
clone_size: -
cdr3_length: 13

cdr3_aa: CATSRDPVTHEQYF
cdr3_nt: TGTGCCACCAGCAGAGATCCGGTGACCCACGAGCAGTACTTC
d_call: -
v_call: TRBV15
j_call: TRBJ2-7
clone_size: -
cdr3_length: 14

cdr3_aa: CAWSRGRALRYNEQFF
cdr3_nt: TGTGCCTGGAGTCGGGGAAGGGCGCTCCGATACAATGAGCAGTTCTTC
d_call: -
v_call: TRBV30
j_call: TRBJ2-1
clone_size: -
cdr3_length: 16

cdr3_aa: CASSLGVGVNQPQHF
cdr3_nt: TGTGCCAGCAGCTTAGGGGTGGGGGTTAATCAGCCCCAGCATTTT
d_call: -
v_call: TRBV7-9
j_call: TRBJ1-5
clone_size: -
cdr3_length: 15

cdr3_aa: CASSLDRGRGQPQHF
cdr3_nt: TGTGCCAGCAGCTTAGACAGGGGGCGCGGTCAGCCCCAGCATTTT
d_call: TRBD1
v_call: TRBV11-2
j_call: TRBJ1-5
clone_size: -
cdr3_length: 15

cdr3_aa: CASTRDRVTEAFF
cdr3_nt: TGTGCCAGCACTCGGGACAGGGTGACTGAAGCTTTCTTT
d_call: TRBD1
v_call: TRBV6-5
j_call: TRBJ1-1
clone_size: -
cdr3_length: 13

cdr3_aa: CSVEAVTQYF
cdr3_nt: TGCAGCGTTGAAGCGGTTACGCAGTATTTT
d_call: -
v_call: TRBV29-1
j_call: TRBJ2-3
clone_size: -
cdr3_length: 10

cdr3_aa: CASSYSGRGTEAFF
cdr3_nt: TGTGCCAGCAGTTACTCAGGGCGGGGGACTGAAGCTTTCTTT
d_call: -
v_call: TRBV6-5
j_call: TRBJ1-1
clone_size: -
cdr3_length: 14

cdr3_aa: CASSEDRAFRYEQYF
cdr3_nt: TGTGCCAGCAGCGAAGACAGGGCGTTTCGCTACGAGCAGTACTTC
d_call: TRBD1
v_call: TRBV7-9
j_call: TRBJ2-7
clone_size: -
cdr3_length: 15

cdr3_aa: CASSSHGGEQYF
cdr3_nt: TGTGCCAGCAGTTCCCATGGAGGCGAGCAGTACTTC
d_call: -
v_call: TRBV4-2
j_call: TRBJ2-7
clone_size: -
cdr3_length: 12

cdr3_aa: CASSLVAAGYGYTF
cdr3_nt: TGCGCCAGCAGCTTGGTTGCGGCAGGGTATGGCTACACCTTC
d_call: -
v_call: TRBV5-1
j_call: TRBJ1-2
clone_size: few
cdr3_length: 14

cdr3_aa: CASAGVWGYTF
cdr3_nt: TGTGCCAGCGCCGGGGTTTGGGGCTACACCTTC
d_call: -
v_call: TRBV28
j_call: TRBJ1-2
clone_size: -
cdr3_length: 11

cdr3_aa: CASSPGGEQYF
cdr3_nt: TGTGCCAGCAGCCCCGGAGGGGAGCAGTACTTC
d_call: -
v_call: TRBV11-2
j_call: TRBJ2-7
clone_size: -
cdr3_length: 11

cdr3_aa: CATSRERQRSSYNEQFF
cdr3_nt: TGTGCCACCAGCAGGGAAAGACAGAGAAGCTCCTACAATGAGCAGTTCTTC
d_call: -
v_call: TRBV15
j_call: TRBJ2-1
clone_size: -
cdr3_length: 17

cdr3_aa: CASSPGTGEGEQFF
cdr3_nt: TGTGCCAGCAGCCCCGGGACAGGGGAAGGGGAGCAGTTCTTC
d_call: TRBD1
v_call: TRBV7-9
j_call: TRBJ2-1
clone_size: -
cdr3_length: 14

cdr3_aa: CASSLTARGYTDTQYF
cdr3_nt: TGTGCCAGCAGTTTAACGGCCAGGGGGTACACAGATACGCAGTATTTT
d_call: TRBD1
v_call: TRBV27
j_call: TRBJ2-3
clone_size: -
cdr3_length: 16

cdr3_aa: CASSLNSGSFLSEQYF
cdr3_nt: TGTGCCAGCAGCTTAAATAGCGGGAGTTTTCTGTCCGAGCAGTACTTC
d_call: TRBD2
v_call: TRBV7-9
j_call: TRBJ2-7
clone_size: -
cdr3_length: 16

cdr3_aa: CASSQDEMDSYEQYF
cdr3_nt: TGTGCCAGCAGCCAAGATGAAATGGACTCCTACGAGCAGTACTTC
d_call: -
v_call: TRBV4-2
j_call: TRBJ2-7
clone_size: few
cdr3_length: 15

cdr3_aa: CASRSPGTGVNQPQHF
cdr3_nt: TGTGCCAGCAGAAGTCCCGGGACAGGGGTCAATCAGCCCCAGCATTTT
d_call: TRBD1
v_call: TRBV28
j_call: TRBJ1-5
clone_size: -
cdr3_length: 16

cdr3_aa: CASSSNGWNTEAFF
cdr3_nt: TGTGCCAGCAGTTCAAATGGATGGAACACTGAAGCTTTCTTT
d_call: -
v_call: TRBV28
j_call: TRBJ1-1
clone_size: -
cdr3_length: 14

cdr3_aa: CASSLQNYGYTF
cdr3_nt: TGTGCCAGCAGTTTACAGAACTATGGCTACACCTTC
d_call: -
v_call: TRBV7-9
j_call: TRBJ1-2
clone_size: -
cdr3_length: 12

cdr3_aa: CASSTRQGSEVYEQYF
cdr3_nt: TGTGCCAGCAGCACACGACAGGGTTCGGAAGTCTACGAGCAGTACTTC
d_call: TRBD1
v_call: TRBV9
j_call: TRBJ2-7
clone_size: once
cdr3_length: 16

cdr3_aa: CASSFVQGVGNQPQHF
cdr3_nt: TGTGCCAGCAGTTTCGTACAGGGGGTCGGCAATCAGCCCCAGCATTTT
d_call: TRBD1
v_call: TRBV6-2/TRBV6-3
j_call: TRBJ1-5
clone_size: -
cdr3_length: 16

cdr3_aa: CASSLDSGFSNTEAFF
cdr3_nt: TGTGCCAGCAGCTTGGACTCAGGATTCTCAAACACTGAAGCTTTCTTT
d_call: -
v_call: TRBV7-2
j_call: TRBJ1-1
clone_size: once
cdr3_length: 16

cdr3_aa: CASSPLRGSYEQYF
cdr3_nt: TGTGCCAGCAGCCCACTCCGAGGGTCCTACGAGCAGTACTTC
d_call: -
v_call: TRBV7-9
j_call: TRBJ2-7
clone_size: medium-sized
cdr3_length: 14

cdr3_aa: CSARTANTEAFF
cdr3_nt: TGCAGCGCTCGGACAGCGAACACTGAAGCTTTCTTT
d_call: -
v_call: TRBV29-1
j_call: TRBJ1-1
clone_size: -
cdr3_length: 12

cdr3_aa: CAWSRQGDTEAFF
cdr3_nt: TGTGCCTGGAGTAGGCAGGGAGACACTGAAGCTTTCTTT
d_call: -
v_call: TRBV30
j_call: TRBJ1-1
clone_size: once
cdr3_length: 13

cdr3_aa: CASSPLQQETQYF
cdr3_nt: TGTGCCAGCTCACCATTACAGCAAGAGACCCAGTACTTC
d_call: -
v_call: TRBV18
j_call: TRBJ2-5
clone_size: once
cdr3_length: 13

cdr3_aa: CASSLQSGSDTQYF
cdr3_nt: TGTGCCAGCAGCCTCCAATCAGGGTCAGATACGCAGTATTTT
d_call: -
v_call: TRBV7-6
j_call: TRBJ2-3
clone_size: -
cdr3_length: 14

cdr3_aa: CASSPWDDMNTEAFF
cdr3_nt: TGTGCCAGCTCACCCTGGGACGACATGAACACTGAAGCTTTCTTT
d_call: -
v_call: TRBV18
j_call: TRBJ1-1
clone_size: -
cdr3_length: 15

cdr3_aa: CASRIFGTGNSGNTIYF
cdr3_nt: TGTGCCAGTAGGATATTTGGAACCGGTAACTCTGGAAACACCATATATTTT
d_call: -
v_call: TRBV19
j_call: TRBJ1-3
clone_size: -
cdr3_length: 17

cdr3_aa: CASSPWEETQYF
cdr3_nt: TGTGCCAGCTCACCATGGGAAGAGACCCAGTACTTC
d_call: -
v_call: TRBV18
j_call: TRBJ2-5
clone_size: -
cdr3_length: 12

cdr3_aa: CASSQGQGTYEQYF
cdr3_nt: TGTGCCAGCAGCCAGGGACAGGGGACCTACGAGCAGTACTTC
d_call: TRBD1
v_call: TRBV7-3
j_call: TRBJ2-7
clone_size: -
cdr3_length: 14

cdr3_aa: CASSQDYEQYF
cdr3_nt: TGTGCCAGCAGCCAGGACTACGAGCAGTACTTC
d_call: -
v_call: TRBV6-5
j_call: TRBJ2-7
clone_size: -
cdr3_length: 11

cdr3_aa: CASSLATGNFYGYTF
cdr3_nt: TGCGCCAGCAGCTTGGCTACAGGCAATTTCTATGGCTACACCTTC
d_call: -
v_call: TRBV5-1
j_call: TRBJ1-2
clone_size: once
cdr3_length: 15

cdr3_aa: CASSLPGQGSNEQFF
cdr3_nt: TGTGCCAGCAGCTTGCCTGGACAGGGGTCCAATGAGCAGTTCTTC
d_call: TRBD1
v_call: TRBV5-4
j_call: TRBJ2-1
clone_size: few
cdr3_length: 15

cdr3_aa: CASSDYNTYNEQFF
cdr3_nt: TGCGCCAGCAGTGACTATAATACATACAATGAGCAGTTCTTC
d_call: -
v_call: TRBV10-2
j_call: TRBJ2-1
clone_size: few
cdr3_length: 14

cdr3_aa: CASRHTSTDTQYF
cdr3_nt: TGTGCCAGCAGACACACTAGCACAGATACGCAGTATTTT
d_call: -
v_call: TRBV5-8
j_call: TRBJ2-3
clone_size: once
cdr3_length: 13

cdr3_aa: CASSITGSGEQYF
cdr3_nt: TGTGCCAGTAGTATAACCGGGTCGGGCGAGCAGTACTTC
d_call: -
v_call: TRBV19
j_call: TRBJ2-7
clone_size: few
cdr3_length: 13

cdr3_aa: CASSSGTRDNEQFF
cdr3_nt: TGTGCCAGCTCATCCGGGACTAGAGACAATGAGCAGTTCTTC
d_call: TRBD2
v_call: TRBV18
j_call: TRBJ2-1
clone_size: -
cdr3_length: 14

cdr3_aa: CASTRGDVNNSPLHF
cdr3_nt: TGTGCCAGCACACGAGGAGACGTCAATAATTCACCCCTCCACTTT
d_call: -
v_call: TRBV6-5
j_call: TRBJ1-6
clone_size: -
cdr3_length: 15

cdr3_aa: CASSPLGGATNEKLFF
cdr3_nt: TGTGCCAGCAGCCCCCTTGGGGGCGCAACTAATGAAAAACTGTTTTTT
d_call: -
v_call: TRBV7-9
j_call: TRBJ1-4
clone_size: -
cdr3_length: 16

cdr3_aa: CATSDPEYEQFF
cdr3_nt: TGTGCCACCTCGGACCCGGAGTATGAGCAGTTCTTC
d_call: -
v_call: TRBV10-3
j_call: TRBJ2-1
clone_size: -
cdr3_length: 12

cdr3_aa: CASSQSGGLAGADTQYF
cdr3_nt: TGTGCCAGCAGCCAGTCCGGGGGCCTAGCGGGGGCAGATACGCAGTATTTT
d_call: TRBD2
v_call: TRBV4-2
j_call: TRBJ2-3
clone_size: -
cdr3_length: 17

cdr3_aa: CASSLYGGSSYEQYF
cdr3_nt: TGTGCCAGCAGTTTATATGGCGGGAGCTCCTACGAGCAGTACTTC
d_call: TRBD2
v_call: TRBV27
j_call: TRBJ2-7
clone_size: -
cdr3_length: 15

cdr3_aa: CASSVDQGALDYGYTF
cdr3_nt: TGTGCCAGCAGCGTAGACCAGGGGGCCCTAGACTATGGCTACACCTTC
d_call: TRBD1
v_call: TRBV9
j_call: TRBJ1-2
clone_size: -
cdr3_length: 16

cdr3_aa: CASSQGDSSYNEQFF
cdr3_nt: TGCGCCAGCAGCCAGGGGGACTCCTCCTACAATGAGCAGTTCTTC
d_call: -
v_call: TRBV5-1
j_call: TRBJ2-1
clone_size: -
cdr3_length: 15

cdr3_aa: CASSQDRGATYEQYF
cdr3_nt: TGTGCCAGCAGCCAAGATAGGGGGGCAACCTACGAGCAGTACTTC
d_call: -
v_call: TRBV4-2
j_call: TRBJ2-7
clone_size: -
cdr3_length: 15

cdr3_aa: CASSRGATGVNEAFF
cdr3_nt: TGTGCCAGCAGCCGAGGCGCCACAGGGGTGAATGAAGCTTTCTTT
d_call: TRBD1
v_call: TRBV5-6
j_call: TRBJ1-1
clone_size: once
cdr3_length: 15